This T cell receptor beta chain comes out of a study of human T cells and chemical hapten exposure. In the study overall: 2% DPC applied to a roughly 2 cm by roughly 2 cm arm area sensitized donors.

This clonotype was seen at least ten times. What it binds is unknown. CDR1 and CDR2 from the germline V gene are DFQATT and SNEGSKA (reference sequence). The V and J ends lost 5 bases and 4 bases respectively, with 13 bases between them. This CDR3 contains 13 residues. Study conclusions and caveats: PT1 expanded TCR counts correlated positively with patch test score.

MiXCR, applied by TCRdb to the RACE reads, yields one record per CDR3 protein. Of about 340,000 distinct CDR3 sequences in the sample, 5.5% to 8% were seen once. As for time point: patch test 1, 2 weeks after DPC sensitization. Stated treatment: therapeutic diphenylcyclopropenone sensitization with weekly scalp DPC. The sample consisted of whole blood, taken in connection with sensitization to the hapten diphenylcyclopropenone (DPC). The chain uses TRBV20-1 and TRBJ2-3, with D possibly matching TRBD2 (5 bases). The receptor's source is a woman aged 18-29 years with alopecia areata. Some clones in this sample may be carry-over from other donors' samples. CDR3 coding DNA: TGCAGTGCTCCCGCACTAGGCGCAGATACGCAGTATTTT. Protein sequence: CSAPALGADTQYF.